This T cell receptor beta chain was identified in a study of T-cell memory formation after mild COVID-19. The CDR3 spans 12 residues. From germline, CDR1 is LGHNA and CDR2 YNFKEQ. The V end was cut by 0 bases, the J end by 2 bases, with 2 bases between. This clonotype came up a few times. Via MiXCR, TCRdb re-called the 5' RACE reads, giving one row per CDR3 protein. The data hold about 430,000 distinct CDR3 sequences, with 24% observed a single time. The sequenced sample consisted of PBMCs or a T cell subset sorted from them (not recorded which). The TCR comes from an adult woman who had mild COVID-19 (a few samples of this study predate the infection). Cell type and time point are not known. The V gene is TRBV4-2, the J gene TRBJ2-7; no clear D. Here the CDR3 DNA reads TGTGCCAGCAGCCAAGATCCCTACGAGCAGTACTTC. Translating it yields CASSQDPYEQYF.